Presented here are 13 T cell receptor beta chains from one specimen sequenced in a study of blood T cell repertoires in COVID-19. Method: immunoSEQ multiplex PCR; TCRdb's copy keeps in-frame clones and lacks some. The sample holds approximately 270,000 clones, approximately 89% seen once. The sequencing input was peripheral blood. The receptors originated from a man aged 35 to 55 with active or convalescent COVID-19.

J is TRBJ1-2 and V is TRBV15; D possibly corresponds to TRBD1 (6 bases). The V gene's germline CDR1 is LNHNV and CDR2 YYDKDF (reference sequence). The ends were cut back, 0 bases at V and 5 bases at J, with 13 bases in the middle. This CDR3 is built from 15 residues. The CDR3 here is CATSRDQTGRYGYTF. Here the CDR3 DNA reads TGTGCCACCAGCAGAGATCAGACAGGAAGGTATGGCTACACCTTC. Full variable domain (remainder filled in from reference TRBV15 and TRBJ1-2): DAMVIQNPRYQVTQFGKPVTLSCSQTLNHNVMYWYQQKSSQAPKLLFHYYDKDFNNEADTPDNFQSRRPNTSFCFLDIRSPGLGDTAMYLCATSRDQTGRYGYTFGSGTRLTVV.

The rearrangement uses TRBV2 and TRBJ2-2; 8 bases fit TRBD2. CDR1 is SNHLY, CDR2 FYNNEI, per germline. This CDR3 spans 18 amino acids. With V trimmed by 5 bases and J by 0 bases, 11 bases remained unmatched. CDR3 in amino acids: CASSPGGSGIANTGELFF. For the CDR3, the DNA is TGTGCCAGCAGTCCTGGGGGTAGCGGGATCGCGAACACCGGGGAGCTGTTTTTT.

This clone showed up just once. This chain joins TRBV28 and TRBJ2-3; 12 bases are shared with TRBD1. Per the germline V gene, CDR1 is MDHEN and CDR2 is SYDVKM. The CDR3 runs 17 residues. V lost 3 bases to trimming and J lost 2 bases; unmatched junction nucleotides: 6. The CDR3 DNA follows: TGTGCCAGCAGTTTGGCCGGGACAGGGGGCGTCACAGATACGCAGTATTTT. Its protein is CASSLAGTGGVTDTQYF.

The chain joins TRBV28 to TRBJ2-7; 7 nucleotides line up with TRBD1. The CDR3 covers 16 residues. The J segment lost 0 bases and the V segment lost 5 bases, leaving 10 bases of the junction unmatched. Germline V lookup: CDR1 MDHEN, CDR2 SYDVKM. CDR3 amino acids: CASSTPPGTVSYEQYF. The CDR3 DNA reads as TGTGCCAGCAGTACCCCCCCCGGGACAGTCTCCTACGAGCAGTACTTC.

The V gene is TRBV10-1, the J gene TRBJ2-3; 11 bases are shared with TRBD2. CDR1 is WNHNN and CDR2 is SYGVQD in the germline V gene (reference sequence). The V gene end was trimmed by 3 bases and the J gene end by 6 bases; junction bases not matched to a gene: 11. This CDR3 is built from 17 residues. The CDR3 DNA reads as TGCGCCAGCAGTGACGGGCCATCTAGCGGGGGGCCCGATACGCAGTATTTT. This codes for CASSDGPSSGGPDTQYF.

This chain uses TRBV5-5 with TRBJ2-5; D might be TRBD1 (7 bases). There are 15 residues in the CDR3. CDR1 SGHKS and CDR2 YYEKEE come from the germline V gene (reference sequence). V was cut by 3 bases and J by 2 bases, with 14 bases left in between. This CDR3 reads CASSYRQGLQETQYF. CDR3 DNA sequence: TGTGCCAGCAGCTACCGACAGGGACTTCAAGAGACCCAGTACTTC.

The chain joins TRBV11-2 to TRBJ2-3, with 12 bases aligning to TRBD2. There are 16 residues in the CDR3. V shed 5 bases, J shed 5 bases, and the junction held 8 bases outside the gene matches. Germline values: CDR1 SGHAT, CDR2 FQNNGV. The CDR3 DNA reads as TGTGCCAGCAGCCCTACCGGGGGACTAGCGGGAGATACGCAGTATTTT. The encoded protein is CASSPTGGLAGDTQYF.

This chain uses TRBV7-6 with TRBJ2-1; D may be TRBD2 (5 bases). This CDR3 has 14 amino acids. CDR1 and CDR2 (germline): SGHVS, FNYEAQ. The V end was cut by 5 bases, the J end by 5 bases, with 13 bases between. CDR3 sequence reads: CASSAGPADNEQFF. CDR3 bases: TGTGCCAGCAGCGCAGGCCCAGCGGACAATGAGCAGTTCTTC.

The chain has TRBV15 and TRBJ2-5; the D is unclear. CDR3 length equals 13 residues. Trimming removed 1 base at V and 3 bases at J, with 6 bases between. Germline loops: CDR1 LNHNV, CDR2 YYDKDF (reference sequence). The CDR3 reads CATSRVTEETQYF. CDR3 coding DNA: TGTGCCACCAGCAGAGTCACAGAAGAGACCCAGTACTTC.

The chain combines TRBV2 with TRBJ2-2, with 10 bases fitting TRBD1. The V segment lost 6 bases and the J segment 5 bases; nucleotides outside the gene matches: 3. Germline V gene lookup returns CDR1 SNHLY and CDR2 FYNNEI. This CDR3 region has 14 residues. In DNA, the CDR3 is TGTGCCAGCAGACGACAGGGGGCGACCGGGGAGCTGTTTTTT. Residues: CASRRQGATGELFF.

The rearrangement joins TRBV19 to TRBJ2-1; TRBD2 aligns across 8 bases. Germline V gene data show CDR1 as LNHDA and CDR2 as SQIVND (reference sequence). J was trimmed by 9 bases and V by 7 bases; bases with no gene match: 17. This CDR3 is 16 amino acids long. Written as DNA, the CDR3 is TGTGCCAGTACCACCCCAGCGGGAGTGGGCGGCGGTGAGCAGTTCTTC. Encoded protein: CASTTPAGVGGGEQFF.

The chain couples TRBV27 to TRBJ2-2; 8 nucleotides line up with TRBD2. CDR3 length equals 16 residues. Trimming at V came to 1 base and at J to 7 bases, leaving 8 bases not matched to a gene. From germline, CDR1 is MNHEY and CDR2 SMNVEV (reference sequence). The CDR3 coding sequence is TGTGCCAGCAGTTTATTCCCCGGGGGGGTTGGCGGGGAGCTGTTTTTT. Protein sequence: CASSLFPGGVGGELFF.

This clone was counted between two and nine times. This CDR3 is also generated by other DNA sequences in the sample. The chain combines TRBV9 with TRBJ1-1; no reliable D call. In germline, CDR1 is SGDLS, CDR2 YYNGEE. Between the trimmed V and J ends, which lost 0 bases and 1 base, there was a span of 7 bases. This CDR3 contains 14 residues. Written as DNA, the CDR3 is TGTGCCAGCAGCGTAGCTGGCGGGAACACTGAAGCTTTCTTT. Protein product: CASSVAGGNTEAFF.